The T cell receptor beta chain under discussion was sequenced for a study of blood T cell repertoires in COVID-19. Germline V gene sequence: CDR1 SGHVS, CDR2 FNYEAQ. Losses at the gene ends were 5 bases for V and 6 bases for J; bases not matched to a gene: 11. The CDR3 length is 16 residues. Repertoires were generated with immunoSEQ multiplex PCR, while TCRdb's copy carries only in-frame clones and drops some. Of 250,000 or so clones listed, 85% to 90% are singletons. The receptor was derived from a woman in her sixties or seventies with COVID-19, enrolled during active disease. Sequenced input: peripheral blood. This sequence joins TRBV7-6 and TRBJ2-2; 8 nucleotides line up with TRBD2. The DNA of the CDR3 is TGTGCCAGCAGCCCCCTTAGCGGGGTCGGGCCCGGGGAGCTGTTTTTT. Translating gives CASSPLSGVGPGELFF.